This T cell receptor (beta chain) was captured by sequencing in a study of blood T cells in healthy people across ages. Study outcomes and limitations: Donor CMV infection status was unknown, possibly confounding age-related changes in expanded clonotypes.

Primed by a sample-barcoded 5' primer and a J-beta primer mix, a second PCR proceeded for about 7 to 12 cycles. Each cDNA molecule, via a template-switch adaptor with 12 random nucleotides, was tagged. Via MiXCR, TCRdb re-called the 5' RACE reads, giving one row per CDR3 protein. The data show about 970,000 distinct CDR3 sequences, roughly 51% seen once. The CDR3 has 14 residues. Germline assignment: CDR1 SNHLY and CDR2 FYNNEI. Trimming pared 6 bases from V and 11 bases from J, leaving 22 bases between. Points on this clonotype: Its antigen is unknown.

This clonotype was sampled from a woman aged 55 to 70 in good health. This chain links TRBV2 with TRBJ2-5; TRBD2 is a possible D gene (5 bases). The sample comprised blood. The CDR3 here is CASRAGIRSFGQYF. CDR3 coding DNA: TGTGCCAGCAGAGCCGGGATCAGGAGTTTTGGGCAGTACTTC.